Following are 18 T cell receptor beta chains from one sample sequenced in a study of vaccination effects on CD4 cells after COVID-19. Subsequent to roughly 9 days of culture, CD4+ T cells were isolated. TCRdb keeps only in-frame clones here, not all; method: immunoSEQ multiplex PCR. The profile covers tens of thousands of clones, with roughly 74% appearing a single time and 3% taken by the ten largest. Their antigens remain unidentified. Sequencing was performed on CD4+ T cells from PBMCs cultured without peptide, taken before COVID-19 vaccination. These TCRs come from a human donor who received a COVID-19 vaccine.

The rearrangement joins TRBV19 to TRBJ2-1; 8 nucleotides agree with TRBD2. V shed 5 bases, J shed 9 bases, and the junction held 12 bases outside the gene matches. In germline, CDR1 is LNHDA, CDR2 SQIVND (reference sequence). CDR3 length: 15 amino acids. The CDR3 nucleotides read TGTGCCAGTAGTGTTCAAGCGGGAGCTGTGGGTGAGCAGTTCTTC. This codes for CASSVQAGAVGEQFF.

Notes on this clone: An end of the junction differs from the germline gene, which may be a read error. This chain uses TRBV6-1 with TRBJ2-7; D perhaps matches TRBD2 (5 bases). The germline V gene has CDR1 MNHNS and CDR2 SASEGT. CDR3 length equals 14 residues. CDR3 protein: CASSEPTVDRGCCF. CDR3 DNA: TGTGCCAGCAGTGAACCAACGGTGGACCGGGGTTGTTGCTTC.

This clone was seen a handful of times. The gene calls are TRBV27 and TRBJ2-2; unclear D gene. CDR3 size: 12 residues. V was cut by 8 bases and J by 1 base, with 5 bases left in between. CDR1 is MNHEY and CDR2 is SMNVEV in the germline V gene (reference sequence). CDR3 nucleotide sequence: TGTGCCAGCGCAGGGAACACCGGGGAGCTGTTTTTT. Protein sequence: CASAGNTGELFF.

This clone was counted a single time. The rearrangement uses TRBV19 and TRBJ1-5; tentatively, D is TRBD1 (5 bases). Germline-derived CDR1 and CDR2 are LNHDA and SQIVND (reference sequence). V lost 3 bases and J lost 3, with 12 bases in between. This CDR3 spans 15 amino acids. The CDR3 here is CASSMFGASNQPQHF. The CDR3 nucleotides are TGTGCCAGTAGTATGTTCGGGGCTTCCAATCAGCCCCAGCATTTT.

The rearrangement links TRBV5-6 to TRBJ2-7; no firm D call. The CDR3 totals 10 residues. Per germline, CDR1 SGHDT and CDR2 YYEEEE. The V gene lost 3 bases and the J gene lost 3 bases, with 1 base spanning the gap. The CDR3 sequence: CASSCYEQYF. CDR3 DNA sequence: TGTGCCAGCAGCTGCTACGAGCAGTACTTC.

This clone was seen a few times. The rearrangement joins TRBV7-9 to TRBJ2-3; tentative D call: TRBD1 (5 bases). The CDR3 sequence is 14 residues long. The germline V gene encodes CDR1 SEHNR and CDR2 FQNEAQ (reference sequence). Trimming removed 1 base at V and 6 bases at J, with 11 bases between. The CDR3 coding sequence is TGTGCCAGCAGCTTAGGACTGGGGCCGGATACGCAGTATTTT. Encoded protein: CASSLGLGPDTQYF.

The genes are TRBV28 and TRBJ1-5; D gene ambiguous. Germline CDR1 and CDR2: MDHEN and SYDVKM. The germline V and J ends were trimmed by 8 bases and 6 bases, with 17 bases remaining between them. This CDR3 contains 14 residues. In nucleotides, the CDR3 is TGTGCCAGCGAACCTTCACAAGGACGTCAGCCCCAGCATTTT. Amino acids: CASEPSQGRQPQHF.

This clone appeared a few times. V gene TRBV7-2 combines with J gene TRBJ1-2; D is ambiguous. Germline V gene data show CDR1 as SGHTA and CDR2 as FQGNSA. V lost 5 bases, J lost 0 bases, and 4 bases lay in between. There are 12 residues in the CDR3. The CDR3 region has the DNA TGTGCCAGCAGCCGGTCTAACTATGGCTACACCTTC. Amino acids: CASSRSNYGYTF.

The V call is TRBV27, the J call TRBJ2-7; no clear D gene. The CDR3 loop spans 14 amino acids. V lost 7 bases to trimming and J lost 7 bases, with 20 bases between them. CDR1 is MNHEY, CDR2 SMNVEV, per germline (reference sequence). The CDR3 protein is CASKLAPGQVEQYF. The CDR3 DNA follows: TGTGCCAGCAAGCTCGCTCCTGGGCAGGTGGAGCAGTACTTC.

The chain combines TRBV4-1 with TRBJ2-7; D might be TRBD2 (6 bases). Germline V gene sequence: CDR1 MGHRA, CDR2 YSYEKL. This CDR3 has 16 amino acids. The ends were cut back, 2 bases at V and 4 bases at J, with 18 bases in the middle. The CDR3 nucleotides are TGCGCCAGCAGCCAACATACGAGGGACGGGAGATACGAGCAGTACTTC. Its translation is CASSQHTRDGRYEQYF.

This clone is judged medium-sized. The J gene is TRBJ2-4, the V gene TRBV6-5; TRBD1 agrees at 7 bases. With 1 base clipped from V and 7 bases from J, the junction kept 1 base outside the gene matches. The CDR3 contains 13 residues. In germline, CDR1 is MNHEY, CDR2 SVGAGI. CDR3 protein: CASSYLQGNIQYF. The CDR3 region has the DNA TGTGCCAGCAGTTACTTACAGGGGAACATTCAGTACTTC.

The V call is TRBV6-5, the J call TRBJ1-1, with 7 bases matching TRBD1. With 6 bases clipped from V and 8 bases from J, the junction kept 15 bases outside the gene matches. The CDR3 length is 15 residues. Looked up from germline, CDR1 is MNHEY and CDR2 is SVGAGI. CDR3 sequence reads: CASRPRQGLRGEAFF. The CDR3 bases are TGTGCCAGCAGACCCAGACAGGGACTCCGAGGGGAAGCTTTCTTT.

J is TRBJ1-6 and V is TRBV4-3; TRBD1 is a possible D gene (6 bases). V gave up 1 base and J gave up 1 base, with 14 bases separating them. The germline gives CDR1 LGHNA, CDR2 YSLEER. This CDR3 contains 18 residues. CDR3 loop: CASSQVRGGESYNSPLHF. In DNA, the CDR3 is TGCGCCAGCAGCCAAGTCCGGGGGGGCGAATCCTATAATTCACCCCTCCACTTT.

The rearrangement uses TRBV28 and TRBJ2-5, with D unclear. The CDR3 sequence is 14 residues long. The germline V and J ends were trimmed by 3 bases and 5 bases, with 13 bases remaining between them. CDR1 MDHEN and CDR2 SYDVKM come from the germline V gene. This chain's CDR3 is CASSFQNTDETQYF. The CDR3 DNA sequence: TGTGCCAGCAGTTTTCAAAATACAGACGAGACCCAGTACTTC.

This chain uses TRBV12-3 or TRBV12-4 with TRBJ1-2, with D perhaps TRBD1 (5 bases). The length of the CDR3 is 13 residues. The V and J ends lost 6 bases and 4 bases respectively, with 12 bases between them. In nucleotides, the CDR3 is TGTGCCAGCAGAGACGACAGTCCCTATGGCTACACCTTC. It specifies CASRDDSPYGYTF.

This clone appeared a few times. The chain has TRBV18 and TRBJ1-6; 9 bases map to TRBD1. V lost 4 bases to trimming and J lost 10 bases; unmatched junction nucleotides: 8. This CDR3 contains 15 residues. Germline lookup yields CDR1 KGHSH and CDR2 LQKENI. DNA of the CDR3: TGTGCCAGCTCACTATCACAGGGGGCGGAATCACCCCTCCACTTT. Its translation is CASSLSQGAESPLHF.

The V call is TRBV7-6, the J call TRBJ2-3; tentative D call: TRBD2 (6 bases). The V end lost 3 bases, the J end lost 2 bases, and 18 bases lay between the germline ends. This CDR3 region has 17 residues. Germline lookup yields CDR1 SGHVS and CDR2 FNYEAQ. Here the CDR3 DNA reads TGTGCCAGCAGCTTGGGGGGAGGCCCAGGGATCACAGATACGCAGTATTTT. As protein: CASSLGGGPGITDTQYF. Looking up the rest from reference TRBV7-6 and TRBJ2-3 gives the full variable domain: GAGVSQSPRYKVTKRGQDVALRCDPISGHVSLYWYRQALGQGPEFLTYFNYEAQQDKSGLPNDRFSAERPEGSISTLTIQRTEQRDSAMYRCASSLGGGPGITDTQYFGPGTRLTVL.

The rearrangement joins TRBV7-2 to TRBJ1-2; D is unclear. Germline CDR1 SGHTA, CDR2 FQGNSA. The germline V and J ends were trimmed by 1 base and 6 bases, with 12 bases remaining between them. This CDR3 is built from 14 residues. The CDR3 is CASSLVQQNHGYTF. The CDR3 nucleotides read TGTGCCAGCAGCTTAGTCCAACAGAACCATGGCTACACCTTC.